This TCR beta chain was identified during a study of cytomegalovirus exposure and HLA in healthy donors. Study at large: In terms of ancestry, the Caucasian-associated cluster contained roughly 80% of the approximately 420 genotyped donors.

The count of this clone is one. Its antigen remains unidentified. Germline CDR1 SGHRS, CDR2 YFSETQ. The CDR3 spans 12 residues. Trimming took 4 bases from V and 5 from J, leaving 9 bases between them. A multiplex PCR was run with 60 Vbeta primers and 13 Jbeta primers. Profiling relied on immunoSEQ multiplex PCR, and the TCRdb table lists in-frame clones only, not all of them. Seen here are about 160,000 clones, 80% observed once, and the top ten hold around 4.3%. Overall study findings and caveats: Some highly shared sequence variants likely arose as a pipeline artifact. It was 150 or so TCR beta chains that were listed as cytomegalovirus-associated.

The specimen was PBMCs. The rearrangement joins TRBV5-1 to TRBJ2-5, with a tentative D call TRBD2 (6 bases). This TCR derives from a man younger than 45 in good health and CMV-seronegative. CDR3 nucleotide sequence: TGCGCCAGCAGCCCGGGGAGGGAGACCCAGTACTTC. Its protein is CASSPGRETQYF.